A selection of T cell receptor beta chains follows, all from one sample in a study of identical twins. TCRdb used MiXCR to reprocess the 5' RACE reads, holding one entry per CDR3 protein. The table includes 450,000 or so distinct CDR3 sequences, roughly 24% detected once. These data were also reused for a study on T cells expressing NK-cell markers.

Sequencing input: CD4+ T cells sorted from blood. These receptor sequences come from a young woman in good health. CDR3s include the opening cysteine and the closing phenylalanine or tryptophan. Each record gives: clone size, V gene, J gene, D gene, CDR3 protein, CDR3 DNA. A D gene is named only where the DNA matches it firmly. Not all rows give a size; the values are once, few, many and, for expanded clones, a class.

-	TRBV10-3	TRBJ2-3	TRBD1	CAITGQGSSDTQYF	TGTGCCATCACGGGACAGGGCAGTTCAGATACGCAGTATTTT
many	TRBV12-3/TRBV12-4	TRBJ1-2	TRBD1	CASTARIRGGGYTF	TGTGCCAGCACCGCACGGATCAGGGGGGGTGGCTACACCTTC
-	TRBV7-7	TRBJ2-2	TRBD2	CASSLAAGAGSGELFF	TGTGCCAGCAGCTTAGCTGCGGGAGCGGGGTCCGGGGAGCTGTTTTTT
many	TRBV2	TRBJ1-1	-	CASKESLGYTEAFF	TGTGCCAGCAAGGAAAGCTTGGGTTACACTGAAGCTTTCTTT
-	TRBV12-5	TRBJ2-1	-	CASGAPTMQQFF	TGTGCCAGTGGGGCCCCTACAATGCAGCAGTTCTTC
-	TRBV12-3/TRBV12-4	TRBJ1-3	-	CASGGSGNTIYF	TGTGCCAGTGGAGGGTCTGGAAACACCATATATTTT
few	TRBV7-7	TRBJ2-3	-	CASSPGGSDTQYF	TGTGCCAGCAGCCCAGGGGGGTCAGATACGCAGTATTTT
few	TRBV5-5	TRBJ2-1	TRBD2	CASSLFSGGSNEQFF	TGTGCCAGCAGCTTGTTTAGCGGGGGGAGCAATGAGCAGTTCTTC
-	TRBV9	TRBJ2-1	-	CASSPPPWEDNNEQFF	TGTGCCAGCAGCCCACCCCCGTGGGAGGACAATAATGAGCAGTTCTTC
few	TRBV20-1	TRBJ2-7	-	CSARDTGGADEQYF	TGCAGTGCTAGAGATACAGGGGGGGCCGACGAGCAGTACTTC
-	TRBV6-5	TRBJ2-3	TRBD2	CASSSGREGPDTQYF	TGTGCCAGCAGTTCGGGGCGGGAGGGCCCAGATACGCAGTATTTT
-	TRBV9	TRBJ1-1	-	CASSARDVSEAFF	TGTGCCAGCAGCGCCCGGGACGTTTCTGAAGCTTTCTTT
few	TRBV5-1	TRBJ2-3	-	CASRGLPTDTQYF	TGCGCCAGTAGAGGACTGCCTACAGATACGCAGTATTTT
-	TRBV10-3	TRBJ2-7	TRBD2	CAISAASGYEQYF	TGTGCCATCAGTGCAGCTAGCGGATACGAGCAGTACTTC
-	TRBV7-9	TRBJ2-3	-	CASSPSWRDTQYF	TGTGCCAGCAGCCCATCGTGGAGAGATACGCAGTATTTT
-	TRBV3-1	TRBJ2-5	-	CASSWLDGQETQYF	TGTGCCAGCAGCTGGCTGGACGGTCAAGAGACCCAGTACTTC
-	TRBV21-1	TRBJ2-1	-	CASSPQVGTGGNEQFF	TGTGCCAGCAGCCCCCAGGTAGGGACAGGGGGCAATGAGCAGTTCTTC
-	TRBV5-1	TRBJ1-1	-	CASSLLALVNTEAFF	TGCGCCAGCAGCTTGCTAGCGTTAGTGAACACTGAAGCTTTCTTT
few	TRBV20-1	TRBJ2-7	-	CSATDPKGAEQYF	TGCAGTGCAACGGACCCGAAGGGCGCCGAGCAGTACTTC
once	TRBV10-3	TRBJ2-2	-	CAISEPGLNTGELFF	TGTGCCATCAGTGAGCCAGGTCTGAACACCGGGGAGCTGTTTTTT